Sequencing of this T cell receptor beta chain was carried out in a study of esophageal squamous cell carcinoma under preoperative chemotherapy. Sample time point: after preoperative PTX-NDP chemotherapy. This clonotype was picked up a small number of times. MiXCR, applied by TCRdb to the PCR reads, yields one record per CDR3 protein. The sample holds around 34,000 distinct CDR3 sequences, around half seen once. The germline V gene encodes CDR1 MNHEY and CDR2 SMNVEV (reference sequence). Trimming shortened V by 4 bases and J by 9 bases, and 19 bases separated the two germline ends. CDR3 length: 14 residues.

The sequence derives from a human donor with esophageal squamous cell carcinoma. The donor label of this sample is uncertain. The V call is TRBV27, the J call TRBJ2-7, with a weak D call TRBD1 (7 bases). Sample collection occurred from a patient given preoperative chemotherapy. The CDR3 loop is CASSWGAGGLWQYF. The DNA for the CDR3 is TGTGCCAGCAGTTGGGGGGCAGGGGGGTTGTGGCAGTACTTC.